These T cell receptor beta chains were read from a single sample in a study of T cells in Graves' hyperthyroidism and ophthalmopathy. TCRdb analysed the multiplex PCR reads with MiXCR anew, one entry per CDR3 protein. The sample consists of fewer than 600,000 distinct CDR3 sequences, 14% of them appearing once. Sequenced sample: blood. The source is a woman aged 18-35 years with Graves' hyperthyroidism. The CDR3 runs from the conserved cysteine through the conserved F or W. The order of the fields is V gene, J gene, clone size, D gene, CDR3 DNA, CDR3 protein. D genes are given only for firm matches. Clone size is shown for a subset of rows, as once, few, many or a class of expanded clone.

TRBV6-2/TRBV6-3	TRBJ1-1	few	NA	TGTGCCAGCAGGTACGGGGCGGCGGATGGGGGGGCTGAAGCTTTCTTT	CASRYGAADGGAEAFF
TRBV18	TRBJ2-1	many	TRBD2	TGTGCCAGCTCGTCTAGACTAGCGGGCTCCTACAATGAGCAGTTCTTC	CASSSRLAGSYNEQFF
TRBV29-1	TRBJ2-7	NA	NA	TGCAGCGTCGCATCTTGGGAGAAGAACACCTACGAGCAGTACTTC	CSVASWEKNTYEQYF
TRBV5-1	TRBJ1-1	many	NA	TGCGCCAGCAGCTTGTTGAGAGCAAACACTGAAGCTTTCTTT	CASSLLRANTEAFF
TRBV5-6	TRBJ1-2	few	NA	TGTGCCAGCAGCTTAAACGGGGACTATGGCTACACCTTC	CASSLNGDYGYTF
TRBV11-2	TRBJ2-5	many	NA	TGTGCCAGCGGCTCAATAACGACAGTGACCCAGTACTTC	CASGSITTVTQYF
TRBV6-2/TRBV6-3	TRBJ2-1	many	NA	TGTGCCAGCTTGGGGGATACGGGAGCTTGGAATGAGCAGTTCTTC	CASLGDTGAWNEQFF
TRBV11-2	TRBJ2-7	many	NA	TGTGCCAGCAGCTTACGCTCGCAACGGACAACCTACGAGCAGTACTTC	CASSLRSQRTTYEQYF
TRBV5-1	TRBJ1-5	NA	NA	TGCGCCAGCAGCTTGTGGGGGGACAGCAATCAGCCCCAGCATTTT	CASSLWGDSNQPQHF
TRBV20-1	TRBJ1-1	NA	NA	TGCAGTGCTTTAGGGACTCCCAGGGGAACTGAAGCTTTCTTT	CSALGTPRGTEAFF
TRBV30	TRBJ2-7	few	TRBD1	TGTGCCTGGAACCAAGGAGGGACAGGCTACGAGCAGTACTTC	CAWNQGGTGYEQYF
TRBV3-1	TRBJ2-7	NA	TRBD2	TGTGCCAGCAGCCAAGACCGGGGGTTTGGCGGGAGCGAGCAGTACTTC	CASSQDRGFGGSEQYF
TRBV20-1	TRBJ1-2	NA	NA	TGCAGTGCTAGAGATTGGTATGGGACGGATTATGGCTACACCTTC	CSARDWYGTDYGYTF
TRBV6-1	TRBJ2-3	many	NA	TGTGCCAGCAGTTATGGGTCGAGCACAGATACGCAGTATTTT	CASSYGSSTDTQYF
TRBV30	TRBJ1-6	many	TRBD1	TGTGCCTGGAGTAGCCAGGGGGCCTTTTCACCCCTCCACTTT	CAWSSQGAFSPLHF
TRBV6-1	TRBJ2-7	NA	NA	TGTGCCAGCCAGGTGGTGGCCAGCTCCTACGAGCAGTACTTC	CASQVVASSYEQYF
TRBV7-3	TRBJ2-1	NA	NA	TGTGCCAGCTCTAACGACGGCTCCGTCAATGAGCAGTTCTTC	CASSNDGSVNEQFF
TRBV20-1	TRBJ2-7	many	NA	TGCAGTGCTAGAGATGGCAGATCCTACGAGCAGTACTTC	CSARDGRSYEQYF
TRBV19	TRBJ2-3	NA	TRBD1	TGTGCCAGTAAGCAGGGGGCAAGCACAGATACGCAGTATTTT	CASKQGASTDTQYF
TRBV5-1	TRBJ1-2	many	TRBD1	TGCGCCAGCAGCTTGACAGGGGGAGGGAACTATGGCTACACCTTC	CASSLTGGGNYGYTF
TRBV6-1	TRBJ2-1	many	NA	TGTGCCAGCAGAGGCACTAGGACGGGATACAATGAGCAGTTCTTC	CASRGTRTGYNEQFF
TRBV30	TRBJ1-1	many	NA	TGTGCCTGGTCTACCGGACTTTGGAACACTGAAGCTTTCTTT	CAWSTGLWNTEAFF
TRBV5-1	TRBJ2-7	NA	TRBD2	TGCGCCAGCAGCTTGCAACTAGCGGGAGCCGAGCAGTACTTC	CASSLQLAGAEQYF
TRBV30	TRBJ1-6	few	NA	TGTGCCTGGAGGGGAGGGGAGTATTCACCCCCCCACTTT	CAWRGGEYSPPHF
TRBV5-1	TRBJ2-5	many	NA	TGCGCTAACCAAGAGACCCAGTACTTC	CANQETQYF
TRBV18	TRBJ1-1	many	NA	TGTGCCAGCTCACAACTCGAACAGACTGAAGCTTTCTTT	CASSQLEQTEAFF
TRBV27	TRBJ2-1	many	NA	TGTGCCAGCAGCTATAAGGGGTTCTCCTACAATGAGCAGTTCTTC	CASSYKGFSYNEQFF
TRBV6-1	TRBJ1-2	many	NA	TGTGCCAGCAGCCCCGAGGAGATAGCTGGGTATGGCTACACCTTC	CASSPEEIAGYGYTF
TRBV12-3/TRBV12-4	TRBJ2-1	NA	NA	TGTGCCAGCAGTTTGAAGGCTAGCTTTTTGAGGGACAATGAGCAGTTCTTC	CASSLKASFLRDNEQFF
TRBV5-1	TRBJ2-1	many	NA	TGCGCCAGCAGCTTGGTTGTGGAGGGCCATGAGCAGTTCTTC	CASSLVVEGHEQFF
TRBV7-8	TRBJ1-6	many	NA	TGTGCCAGCAGCCTTAACATGGCGGCCTCACCCCTCCACTTT	CASSLNMAASPLHF
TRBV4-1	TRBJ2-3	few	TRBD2	TGCGCCAGCAGCCGCGGGAGGATGGACACAGATACGCAGTATTTT	CASSRGRMDTDTQYF
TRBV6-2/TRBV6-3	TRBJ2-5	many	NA	TGTGCCAGCAGTTATTTATTGACGGACCAAGAGACCCAGTACTTC	CASSYLLTDQETQYF
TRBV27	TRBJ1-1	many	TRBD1	TGTGCCAGCAGTTGGGGGACAGCAGGTGACACTGAAGCTTTCTTT	CASSWGTAGDTEAFF
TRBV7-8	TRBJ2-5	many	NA	TGTGCCAGCACCCACTCAGGAGTTGAGACCCAGTACTTC	CASTHSGVETQYF
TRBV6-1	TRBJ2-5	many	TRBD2	TGTGCCAGCAGTTACAAGCGGGAGGTTGCAGAGACCCAGTACTTC	CASSYKREVAETQYF